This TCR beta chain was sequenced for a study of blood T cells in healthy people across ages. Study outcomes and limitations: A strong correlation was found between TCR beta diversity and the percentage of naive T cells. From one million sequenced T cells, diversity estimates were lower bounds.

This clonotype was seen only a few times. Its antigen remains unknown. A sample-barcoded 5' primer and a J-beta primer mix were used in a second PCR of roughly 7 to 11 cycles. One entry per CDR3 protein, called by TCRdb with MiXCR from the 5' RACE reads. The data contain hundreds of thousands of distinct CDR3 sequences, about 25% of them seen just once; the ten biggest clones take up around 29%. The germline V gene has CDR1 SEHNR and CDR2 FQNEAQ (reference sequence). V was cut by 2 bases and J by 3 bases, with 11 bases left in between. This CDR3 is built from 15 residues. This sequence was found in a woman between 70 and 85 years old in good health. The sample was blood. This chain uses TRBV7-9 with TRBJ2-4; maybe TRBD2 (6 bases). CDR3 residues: CASSLLGEDKNIQYF. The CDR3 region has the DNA TGTGCCAGCAGCTTACTAGGGGAGGACAAAAACATTCAGTACTTC. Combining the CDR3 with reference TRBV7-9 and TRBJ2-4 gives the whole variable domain DTGVSQNPRHKITKRGQNVTFRCDPISEHNRLYWYRQTLGQGPEFLTYFQNEAQLEKSRLLSDRFSAERPKGSFSTLEIQRTEQGDSAMYLCASSLLGEDKNIQYFGAGTRLSVL.